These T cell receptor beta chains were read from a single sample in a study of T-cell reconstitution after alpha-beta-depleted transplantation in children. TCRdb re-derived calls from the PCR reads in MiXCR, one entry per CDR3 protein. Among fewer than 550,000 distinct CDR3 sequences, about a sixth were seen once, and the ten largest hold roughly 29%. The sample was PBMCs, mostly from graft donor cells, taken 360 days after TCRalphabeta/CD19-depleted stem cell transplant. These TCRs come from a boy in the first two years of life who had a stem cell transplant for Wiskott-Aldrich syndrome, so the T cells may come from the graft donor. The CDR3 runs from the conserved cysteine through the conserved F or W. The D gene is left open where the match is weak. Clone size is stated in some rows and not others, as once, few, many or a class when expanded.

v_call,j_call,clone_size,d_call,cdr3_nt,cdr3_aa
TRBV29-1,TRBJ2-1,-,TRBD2,TGCAGCGCGGGACTAGCCGTGGGGCAGTTCTTC,CSAGLAVGQFF
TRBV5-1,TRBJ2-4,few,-,TGCGCCAGCAGCCCAGGACCAGCTACCTTTCAGTACTTC,CASSPGPATFQYF
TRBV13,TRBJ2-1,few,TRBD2,TGTGCCAGCAGCTGGGCGTTCCAGGGGGGACTAGCGGGGGGACAAGACTACAATGAGCAGTTCTTC,CASSWAFQGGLAGGQDYNEQFF
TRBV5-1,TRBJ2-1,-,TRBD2,TGCGCCAGCAGCTTGGGGCTAGCGGGGGGGCCTCCGGACAATGAGCAGTTCTTC,CASSLGLAGGPPDNEQFF
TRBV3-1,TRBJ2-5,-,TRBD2,TGTGCCAGCAGCCGGCGGGGGACCTCGGAGACCCAGTACTTC,CASSRRGTSETQYF
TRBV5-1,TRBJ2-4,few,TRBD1,TGCGCCAGCAGCTCAGGGGGCAAAGTGAACATTCAGTACTTC,CASSSGGKVNIQYF
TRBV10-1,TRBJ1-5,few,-,TGCGCCAGCAGGCGGGCACACCGCTATAGCAATCAGCCCCAGCATTTT,CASRRAHRYSNQPQHF
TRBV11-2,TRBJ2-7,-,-,TGTGCCAGCAGCTTAGCCCCAGGTCTCTACGAGCAGTACTTC,CASSLAPGLYEQYF
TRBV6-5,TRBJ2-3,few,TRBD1,TGTGCCAGCAGTTGGACAGGGTCCACAGATACGCAGTATTTT,CASSWTGSTDTQYF
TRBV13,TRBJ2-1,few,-,TGTGCCAGCAGCCCCCCAGGGCGCCCCTACAATGAGCAGTTCTTC,CASSPPGRPYNEQFF
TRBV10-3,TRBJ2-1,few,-,TGTGCCATCAGTTTCCCCAGCAATGAGCAGTTCTTC,CAISFPSNEQFF
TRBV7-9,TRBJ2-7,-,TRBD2,TGTGCCAGCAGCCCCCGGACTAGCGGGAGTGGTTCCTACGAGCAGTACTTC,CASSPRTSGSGSYEQYF
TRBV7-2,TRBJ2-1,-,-,TGTGCCAGCAGCTTAACGGGGAGAGGTGAGCAGTTCTTC,CASSLTGRGEQFF
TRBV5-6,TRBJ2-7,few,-,TGTGCCAGCAGCGACCGGGAATATTACGAGCAGTACTTC,CASSDREYYEQYF
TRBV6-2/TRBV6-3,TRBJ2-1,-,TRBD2,TGTGCCAGCAGTAAGACTAGCGGGGAGTACAATGAGCAGTTCTTC,CASSKTSGEYNEQFF
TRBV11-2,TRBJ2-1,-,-,TGTGCCAGCGGACTCCAAGTCTACAATGAGCAGTTCTTC,CASGLQVYNEQFF
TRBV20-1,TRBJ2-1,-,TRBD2,TGCAGTGCCACGCCGGGACTAGCCTCAATGCCGCAGTTCTTC,CSATPGLASMPQFF
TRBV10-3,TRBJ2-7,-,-,TGTGCCATCAGTGCCTGTGAGGCGGGCCAATGTGGTCCCTACGAGCAGTACTTC,CAISACEAGQCGPYEQYF
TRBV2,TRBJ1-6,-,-,TGTGCCAGAGGCGGTTCCCGGAATAATTCACCCCTCCACTTT,CARGGSRNNSPLHF
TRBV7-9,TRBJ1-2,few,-,TGTGCCAGCAGCACCTCTACAGGTACCGCAGCTAGTTATGGCTACACCTTC,CASSTSTGTAASYGYTF
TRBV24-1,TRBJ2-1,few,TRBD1,TGTGCCACCAGTGACAGAGGACAGGCAAGGGAGCAGTTCTTC,CATSDRGQAREQFF
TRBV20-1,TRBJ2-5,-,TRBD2,TGCAGTGCTCCACCTAGCGGGAGTTTAGAGACCCAGTACTTC,CSAPPSGSLETQYF
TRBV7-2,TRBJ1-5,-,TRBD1,TGTGCCAGCAGCCCGGACAGGGAGAATCAGCCCCAGCATTTT,CASSPDRENQPQHF
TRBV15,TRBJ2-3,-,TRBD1,TGTGCCACCAGCTTCCACAGGGGGAACACAGATACGCAGTATTTT,CATSFHRGNTDTQYF
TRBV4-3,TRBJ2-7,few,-,TGCGCCCGGCGCGCGGACGAGCAGTACTTC,CARRADEQYF
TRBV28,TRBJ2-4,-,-,TGTGCCAGCAGTTTCTACAGGGTGGCAAACATTCAGTACTTC,CASSFYRVANIQYF
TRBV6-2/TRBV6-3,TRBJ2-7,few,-,TGTGCCAGCAGTTTACGCAGGGTCTACGAGCAGTACTTC,CASSLRRVYEQYF
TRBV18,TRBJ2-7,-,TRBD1,TGTGCCAGCTCACCACGGGGACAGTGGGACGAGCAGTACTTC,CASSPRGQWDEQYF
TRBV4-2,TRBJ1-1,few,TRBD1,TGTGCCAGCAGCCAAGCGAGGACAGGGGGGACTGAAGCTTTCTTT,CASSQARTGGTEAFF
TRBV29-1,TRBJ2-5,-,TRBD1,TGCAGCGTTGGTACAGGGGGCCCAGAGACCCAGTACTTC,CSVGTGGPETQYF
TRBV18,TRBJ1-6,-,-,TGTGCCAGCTCACCTCCCAGAGAGGGCTCAAGCCTCCACTTT,CASSPPREGSSLHF
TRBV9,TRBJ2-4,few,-,TGTGCCAGCAGCGCCCAGGGGAGCATTCAGTACTTC,CASSAQGSIQYF
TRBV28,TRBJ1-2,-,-,TGTGCCACTATGACAGTTCCTAACTATGGCTACACCTTC,CATMTVPNYGYTF
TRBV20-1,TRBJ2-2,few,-,TGCAGTGCTCCTGACTACTCGAACACCGGGGAGCTGTTTTTT,CSAPDYSNTGELFF
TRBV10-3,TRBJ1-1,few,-,TGTGCCATCAGTTCTAAACAGGGGAACACTGAAGCTTTCTTT,CAISSKQGNTEAFF
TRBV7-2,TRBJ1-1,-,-,TGTGCCAGCAGCTTAAGGTCAGCCCACACTGAAGCTTTCTTT,CASSLRSAHTEAFF
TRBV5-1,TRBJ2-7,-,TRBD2,TGCGCCAGTTACGCCTGGACTAGCGGGGGAGGGCCCTACGAGCAGTACTTC,CASYAWTSGGGPYEQYF
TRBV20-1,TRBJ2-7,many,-,TGCAGTGCTAGGGGGCTATGGGAGCAGTACTTC,CSARGLWEQYF
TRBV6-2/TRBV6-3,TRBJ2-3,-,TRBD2,TGTGCCAGCAGTTCCAAGCGGGGGGGCCTGGATACGCAGTATTTT,CASSSKRGGLDTQYF
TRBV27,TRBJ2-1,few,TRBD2,TGTGCCAGCAGTTTATACAGGGCTAGCGGGAAAGATGAGCAGTTCTTC,CASSLYRASGKDEQFF
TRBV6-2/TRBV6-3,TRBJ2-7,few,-,TGTGCCAGCAGGGAGGACAGTACCTACGAGCAGTACTTC,CASREDSTYEQYF
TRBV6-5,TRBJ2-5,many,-,TGTGCCAGCAGTTACTCAGGGGGAGGAGAGACCCAGTACTTC,CASSYSGGGETQYF
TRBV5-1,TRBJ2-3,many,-,TGTGCCAGCAGTTTAGCAGGGACAGATACGCAGTATTTT,CASSLAGTDTQYF
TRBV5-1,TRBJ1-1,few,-,TGCGCCAGCAGGGGAGGCCCAAGTACAGGACTCACTGAAGCTTTCTTT,CASRGGPSTGLTEAFF
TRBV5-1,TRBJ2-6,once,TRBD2,TGCGCCAGCAGCGTGGCTAGCGGGCGGATTCCCCATTCTGGGGCCAACGTCCTGACTTTC,CASSVASGRIPHSGANVLTF
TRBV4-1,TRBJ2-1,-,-,TGCGCCAGCAGCCACCAGTGGGGGGGCAGTAGCTCCTACAATGAGCAGTTCTTC,CASSHQWGGSSSYNEQFF
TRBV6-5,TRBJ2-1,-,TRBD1,TGTGCCAGCAGTTACCGGCAGGGGGCTTACAATGAGCAGTTCTTC,CASSYRQGAYNEQFF
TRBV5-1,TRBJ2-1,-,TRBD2,TGCGCCAGCAGCCTGTGGGGGACTAGCGGGAGTTCTGTGGACAATGAGCAGTTCTTC,CASSLWGTSGSSVDNEQFF
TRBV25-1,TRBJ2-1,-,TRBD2,TGTGCCAGCAGTCCACTAGCGGGAATCGCCTCCTACAATGAGCAGTTCTTC,CASSPLAGIASYNEQFF
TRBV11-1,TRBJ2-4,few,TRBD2,TGTGCCAGCAGCCCAGGAGGACTAGCGGGAGGAACCAAAAACATTCAGTACTTC,CASSPGGLAGGTKNIQYF